The present T cell receptor beta chain was sequenced within a study of blood T cells in healthy people across ages. This clonotype was found a few times. Each donor supplied roughly 10 milliliters of peripheral blood. Alongside a J-beta primer mix, a sample-barcoded 5' primer served in a second PCR lasting about 7 to 11 cycles. TCRdb used MiXCR to reprocess the 5' RACE reads, holding one entry per CDR3 protein. The table has roughly 730,000 distinct CDR3 sequences, roughly 56% seen once; the top ten hold around 25%. Sequencing used blood. The TCR was taken from a middle-aged man in good health.

In nucleotides, the CDR3 is TGCAGTGCTCCGGGAGGGCCCTCCTACGAGCAGTACTTC. Translation gives CSAPGGPSYEQYF. This sequence joins TRBV20-1 and TRBJ2-7, with 8 bases matching TRBD2. The germline V gene encodes CDR1 DFQATT and CDR2 SNEGSKA (reference sequence). The J segment lost 0 bases and the V segment lost 5 bases, leaving 3 bases of the junction unmatched. There are 13 residues in the CDR3.